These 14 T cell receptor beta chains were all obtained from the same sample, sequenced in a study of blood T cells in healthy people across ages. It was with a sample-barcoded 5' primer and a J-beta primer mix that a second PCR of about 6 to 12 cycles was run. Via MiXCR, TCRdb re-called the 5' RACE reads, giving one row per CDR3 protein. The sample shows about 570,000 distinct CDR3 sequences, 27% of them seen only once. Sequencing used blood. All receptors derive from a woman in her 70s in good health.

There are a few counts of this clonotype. This CDR3 reads CASSQDWAQTQYF. The CDR3 DNA is TGCGCCAGCAGCCAAGATTGGGCGCAGACCCAGTACTTC. This chain uses TRBV4-3 with TRBJ2-5, with no clear D. The CDR3 sequence is 13 residues long. The V and J ends lost 0 bases and 6 bases respectively, with 8 bases between them. CDR1 and CDR2 from the germline V gene are LGHNA and YSLEER.

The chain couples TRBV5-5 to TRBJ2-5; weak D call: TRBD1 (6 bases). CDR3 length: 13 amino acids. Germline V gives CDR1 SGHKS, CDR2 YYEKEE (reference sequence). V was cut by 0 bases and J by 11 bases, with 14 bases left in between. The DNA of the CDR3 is TGTGCCAGCAGCTTGGGGGACACCCAGGCGCAGTACTTC. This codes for CASSLGDTQAQYF.

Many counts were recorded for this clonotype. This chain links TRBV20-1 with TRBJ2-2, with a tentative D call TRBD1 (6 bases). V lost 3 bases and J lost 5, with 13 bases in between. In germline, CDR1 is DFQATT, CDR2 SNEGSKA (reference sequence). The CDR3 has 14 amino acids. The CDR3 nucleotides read TGCAGTGCTAGCACCGGGACAAATACCGGGGAGCTGTTTTTT. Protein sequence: CSASTGTNTGELFF.

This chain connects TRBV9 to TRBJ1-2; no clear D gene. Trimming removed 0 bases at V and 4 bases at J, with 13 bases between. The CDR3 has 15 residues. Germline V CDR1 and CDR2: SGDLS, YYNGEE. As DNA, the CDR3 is TGTGCCAGCAGCGTAGATCCTTTGGGATCCTATGGCTACACCTTC. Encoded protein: CASSVDPLGSYGYTF.

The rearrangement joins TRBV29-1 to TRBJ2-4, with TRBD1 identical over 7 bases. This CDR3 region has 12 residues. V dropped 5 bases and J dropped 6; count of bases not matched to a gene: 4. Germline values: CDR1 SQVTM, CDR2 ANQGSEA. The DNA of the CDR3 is TGCAGCGTTCATGCAGGGGGAAACATTCAGTACTTC. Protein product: CSVHAGGNIQYF.

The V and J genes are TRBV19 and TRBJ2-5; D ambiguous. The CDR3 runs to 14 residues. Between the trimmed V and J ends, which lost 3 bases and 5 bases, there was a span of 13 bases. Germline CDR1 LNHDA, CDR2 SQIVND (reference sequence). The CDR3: CASSMESFEETQYF. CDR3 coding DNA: TGTGCCAGTAGTATGGAATCGTTCGAGGAGACCCAGTACTTC.

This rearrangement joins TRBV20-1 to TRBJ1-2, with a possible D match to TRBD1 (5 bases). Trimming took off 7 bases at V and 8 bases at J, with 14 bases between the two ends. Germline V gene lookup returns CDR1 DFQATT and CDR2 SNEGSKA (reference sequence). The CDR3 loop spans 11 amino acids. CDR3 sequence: CSVPAGDGYTF. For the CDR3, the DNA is TGCAGTGTTCCTGCGGGGGACGGCTACACCTTC.

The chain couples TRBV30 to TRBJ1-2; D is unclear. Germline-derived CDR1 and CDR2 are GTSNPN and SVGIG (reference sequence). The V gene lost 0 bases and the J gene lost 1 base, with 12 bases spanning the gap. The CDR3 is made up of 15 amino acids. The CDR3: CAWSVPGRNNYGYTF. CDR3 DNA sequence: TGTGCCTGGAGTGTACCCGGGAGGAATAACTATGGCTACACCTTC.

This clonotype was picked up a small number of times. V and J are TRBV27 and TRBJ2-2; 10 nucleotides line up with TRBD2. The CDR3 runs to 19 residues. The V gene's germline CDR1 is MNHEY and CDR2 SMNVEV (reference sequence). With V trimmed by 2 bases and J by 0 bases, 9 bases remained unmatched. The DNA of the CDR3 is TGTGCCAGCAGTTTAAGGGGACTAGCGATTTCGGCGAACACCGGGGAGCTGTTTTTT. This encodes CASSLRGLAISANTGELFF.

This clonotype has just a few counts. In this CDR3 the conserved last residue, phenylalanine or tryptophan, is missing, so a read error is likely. CDR3 amino acids: CSVAGLNTEAFL. CDR3 nucleotides: TGCAGCGTTGCGGGGTTGAACACTGAAGCTTTCCTT. The rearrangement uses TRBV29-1 and TRBJ1-1, with D unresolved. The CDR3 contains 12 residues. The V gene's germline CDR1 is SQVTM and CDR2 ANQGSEA. V dropped 4 bases and J dropped 0 bases, with 6 bases sitting between them.

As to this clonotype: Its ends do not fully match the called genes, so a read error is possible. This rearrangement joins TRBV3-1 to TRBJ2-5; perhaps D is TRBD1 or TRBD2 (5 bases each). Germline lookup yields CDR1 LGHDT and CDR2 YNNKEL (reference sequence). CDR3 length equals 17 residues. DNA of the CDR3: TGTGCCAGCAGCCAAGATCTAGGGGCATGGCGGGCGCCGTTGGAATTCTTC. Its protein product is CASSQDLGAWRAPLEFF.

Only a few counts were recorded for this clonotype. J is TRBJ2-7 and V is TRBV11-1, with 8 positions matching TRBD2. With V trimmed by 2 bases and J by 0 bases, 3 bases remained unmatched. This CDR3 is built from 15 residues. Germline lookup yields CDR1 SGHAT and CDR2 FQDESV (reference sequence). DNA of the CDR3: TGTGCCAGCAGCTTACAGCGGGGGAGCTCCTACGAGCAGTACTTC. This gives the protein CASSLQRGSSYEQYF.

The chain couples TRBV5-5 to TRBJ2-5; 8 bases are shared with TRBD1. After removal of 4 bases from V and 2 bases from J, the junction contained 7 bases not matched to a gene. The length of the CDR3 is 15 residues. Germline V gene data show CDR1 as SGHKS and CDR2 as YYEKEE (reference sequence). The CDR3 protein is CASSPTGGRQETQYF. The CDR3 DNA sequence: TGTGCCAGCAGCCCAACAGGGGGGCGACAAGAGACCCAGTACTTC.

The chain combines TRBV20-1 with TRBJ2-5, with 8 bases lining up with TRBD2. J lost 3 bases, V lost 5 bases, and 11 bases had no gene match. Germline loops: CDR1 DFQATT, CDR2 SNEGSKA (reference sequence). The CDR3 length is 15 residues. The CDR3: CSAPKLAALKETQYF. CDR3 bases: TGCAGTGCTCCCAAACTAGCGGCCCTTAAAGAGACCCAGTACTTC.